Below, 12 T cell receptor beta chains from the same sample are listed, as sequenced in a study of metastatic and nonmetastatic thyroid tumors (dated by TCRdb to about 2020). No treatment had been received by any patient before thyroid surgery. To prepare the library, PCR was applied. Sequencing relied on an Illumina HiSeq 4000. TCRdb's own reprocessing of the public reads used fastp at Q25 and MiXCR and kept productive beta chains. For this sample the table gives several thousand clones, of which around 28% were detected only once. 20% to 30% of the sample rests with the top ten. The sequenced sample was adjacent normal tissue. These receptors all stem from a female donor with papillary thyroid cancer or a benign thyroid nodule (not recorded which). Some clones in this sample may be carry-over from other donors' samples.

A remark on this clone: A much larger clone differs by one base, so this may be a read error. This chain uses TRBV20-1 with TRBJ2-5; D ambiguous. From germline, CDR1 is DFQATT and CDR2 SNEGSKA (reference sequence). The CDR3 contains 14 residues. V was shortened by 4 bases and J by 3 bases, with 15 bases between the two germline ends. The DNA of the CDR3 is TGCAGTGCTATAGATAGAGAGCCCAAAGAGACCCAGTACTTC. It yields the protein CSAIDREPKETQYF.

In this sample, this clone is medium-sized. V usage is TRBV4-3 and J usage is TRBJ2-2; D is unclear. The CDR3 contains 16 residues. V was clipped by 0 bases and J by 1 base, with 9 bases between them. Per the germline V gene, CDR1 is LGHNA and CDR2 is YSLEER. CDR3 sequence reads: CASSQDLRQNTGELFF. In nucleotides, the CDR3 is TGCGCCAGCAGCCAAGATCTGAGGCAGAACACCGGGGAGCTGTTTTTT.

This clone was counted many times. The chain carries TRBV27 and TRBJ1-5; D is undetermined. Germline assignment: CDR1 MNHEY and CDR2 SMNVEV (reference sequence). The CDR3 is made up of 14 amino acids. Trimming stripped 2 bases from V and 3 bases from J, with 8 bases between. CDR3 coding DNA: TGTGCCAGCAGTTTAAACGGGAACAATCAGCCCCAGCATTTT. It yields the protein CASSLNGNNQPQHF.

This clone was counted only a few times. The chain has TRBV6-7 and TRBJ2-7; no clear D. TRBV6-7 is an ORF, with its function uncertain. The CDR3 spans 12 residues. Trimming took 3 bases from V and 3 from J, leaving 6 bases between them. The CDR3 DNA sequence: TGTGCCAGCAGTTATGATGACTACGAGCAGTACTTC. Amino acid sequence: CASSYDDYEQYF.

For this clone: This could be a read error, since a much larger clone is one nucleotide away. Other DNA sequences within the sample encode an identical CDR3. V gene TRBV20-1 combines with J gene TRBJ2-7; the D is unclear. The germline V gene encodes CDR1 DFQATT and CDR2 SNEGSKA (reference sequence). This CDR3 contains 15 residues. V gave up 0 bases and J gave up 6 bases, with 18 bases separating them. This CDR3 is CSARDSGPWPSEQYF. Written as DNA, the CDR3 is TGCAGTGCTAGAGATAGTGGGCCATGGCCGAGCGAGCAGTACTTC.

As regards this clone: The CDR3 carries no conserved terminal phenylalanine or tryptophan, so it likely arises from a read error. It is unclear where the CDR3 begins or ends on the DNA, so no DNA is shown, and the CDR3 is as TCRdb lists it. The chain links TRBV7-3 to TRBJ1-6; the table's TRBD1 call for D was not verified on the DNA. The length of the CDR3 is 8 amino acids, counting both ends. CDR1 is SGHTA, CDR2 FQGTGA, per germline. This CDR3 reads CARSLGQG.

This clone was detected a few times. With a much larger clone just one base away, this may be a read error. Other DNA sequences in the same sample also yield this CDR3. The chain joins TRBV6-1 to TRBJ1-6, with 11 bases aligning to TRBD1. Germline lookup yields CDR1 MNHNS and CDR2 SASEGT. The length of the CDR3 is 15 residues. CDR3 region: CASGTGGRYNSPLHF. The DNA of the CDR3 is TGTGCCAGCGGGACAGGGGGACGGTATAATTCACCCCTACACTTT.

V usage is TRBV6-1 and J usage is TRBJ2-1; 11 nucleotides align to TRBD2. V shed 5 bases and J 4 bases; nucleotides not matched to a gene: 10. Germline V CDR1 and CDR2: MNHNS, SASEGT. The CDR3 runs 17 residues. CDR3 sequence reads: CASSQPQGLAVYNEQFF. CDR3 DNA sequence: TGTGCCAGCAGTCAACCCCAGGGACTAGCGGTATACAATGAGCAGTTCTTC.

This clone was observed many times. V is TRBV12-3 or TRBV12-4 and J is TRBJ1-1; the D gene is possibly TRBD1 (5 bases). CDR3 size: 13 residues. Trimming removed 5 bases from V and 1 base from J, with 8 bases in between. DNA of the CDR3: TGTGCCAGCAGTCCCACAGGGAACACTGAAGCTTTCTTT. Protein product: CASSPTGNTEAFF.

V and J are TRBV5-1 and TRBJ1-1, with 11 bases identical to TRBD1. Germline V lookup: CDR1 SGHRS, CDR2 YFSETQ. With 2 bases clipped from V and 4 bases from J, the junction kept 4 bases outside the gene matches. The CDR3 contains 15 residues. CDR3 sequence: CASSLPGQGATEAFF. CDR3 bases: TGCGCCAGCAGCTTACCAGGACAGGGGGCCACTGAAGCTTTCTTT.

Turning to this clone: This clone may be a read error of a much larger clone one base away. V and J are TRBV11-2 and TRBJ1-2; D gene uncertain. Germline assignment: CDR1 SGHAT and CDR2 FQNNGV. The CDR3 has 14 amino acids. CDR3: CASSLDPGGYVYTF. CDR3 nucleotides: TGTGCCAGCAGCTTAGATCCAGGTGGTTATGTCTACACCTTC.

To note about this clone: No conserved phenylalanine or tryptophan is present at the end of the CDR3, so a read error is the likely explanation. It is unclear where the CDR3 begins or ends on the DNA, so no DNA is shown, and the CDR3 is as TCRdb lists it. The CDR3 spells CASSPTSGG. This chain links TRBV7-2 with TRBJ1-6. Germline V gives CDR1 SGHTA, CDR2 FQGNSA. The CDR3 is 9 amino acids in total, end residues counted.